Reported below is one TCR beta chain. These data originate in a study of blood T cell repertoires in COVID-19. Study in general: Samples of COVID-19 (acute and convalescent) were obtained from the United States, Italy and Spain.

V was pared by 2 bases and J by 0 bases, with 4 bases of the junction left unmatched. Germline-derived CDR1 and CDR2 are SGHNT and YYREEE (reference sequence). The CDR3 covers 16 residues. Profiling relied on immunoSEQ multiplex PCR, and the TCRdb table lists in-frame clones only, not all of them. The sample has roughly 150,000 clones, 75% to 90% seen once. The specimen was peripheral blood. The TCR sequence derives from an elderly woman with active or convalescent COVID-19. This chain uses TRBV5-4 with TRBJ2-2; 7 bases are a match to TRBD1. CDR3: CASSFYRGANTGELFF. Here the CDR3 DNA reads TGTGCCAGCAGCTTTTACAGGGGAGCGAACACCGGGGAGCTGTTTTTT.